This T cell receptor beta chain is drawn from a study of T cells in Graves' hyperthyroidism and ophthalmopathy. At the level of the study: Prior to any treatment, at the point of initial diagnosis, peripheral blood was collected.

For the diagnoses, clinical symptoms, serum thyroxine and TRAb, thyroid ultrasound and orbital computed tomography were used. For this clonotype: Its target is not known.

Points from the study as a whole: By a 13 V-J model, ophthalmopathy was set apart from stable hyperthyroidism. Among clonotypes expanded in thyroid above 0.001, most were also found in blood.

The germline V gene encodes CDR1 GTSNPN and CDR2 SVGIG (reference sequence). V lost 2 bases and J lost 5, with 10 bases in between. This CDR3 contains 13 residues. Amplification of TCR beta CDR3 regions was performed using RNA transcripts as template. HTBI primers were used for first-round RT-PCR of the TCR CDR3. TCRdb redid the calling of the multiplex PCR reads with MiXCR, one entry per CDR3 protein. The data hold around 300,000 distinct CDR3 sequences, with roughly 13% observed a single time. This chain links TRBV30 with TRBJ2-1; no reliable D call. This receptor was obtained from a woman in her thirties or forties with Graves' ophthalmopathy. Material for sequencing was blood. Here the CDR3 reads CAWSKGWDNEQFF. Here the CDR3 DNA reads TGTGCCTGGAGTAAGGGATGGGACAATGAGCAGTTCTTC.